Below are 27 T cell receptor beta chains sequenced from a single sample in a study of blood T cell repertoires in COVID-19. Some clones are missing from TCRdb's copy, which holds only in-frame ones; the method was immunoSEQ multiplex PCR. The repertoire has approximately 130,000 clones, more than 75% of them found once; the top ten carry 3.9%. The sequencing input was peripheral blood. The receptor set was obtained from a man aged 55 to 70 with acute or convalescent COVID-19.

This rearrangement joins TRBV7-2 to TRBJ2-7, with 8 bases that match TRBD2. CDR3 length equals 13 residues. Germline trimming cut 7 bases from V and 9 bases from J; bases unmatched to any gene: 11. Germline V gene lookup returns CDR1 SGHTA and CDR2 FQGNSA. The CDR3 here is CASTSSGPLAQYF. CDR3 coding DNA: TGTGCCAGCACCTCTAGCGGGCCGTTGGCGCAGTACTTC.

The chain combines TRBV4-3 with TRBJ1-2; D not resolved. Germline-derived CDR1 and CDR2 are LGHNA and YSLEER. V was pared by 4 bases and J by 3 bases, with 18 bases between. The CDR3 consists of 16 residues. The CDR3 region has the DNA TGCGCCAGCAGCCTAGAGAGGACCCGGAGGGACTATGGCTACACCTTC. The encoded protein is CASSLERTRRDYGYTF.

The chain employs TRBV6-5 and TRBJ2-5; D possibly corresponds to TRBD2 (6 bases). V lost 2 bases and J 5 bases, leaving 12 bases between the germline ends. The CDR3 contains 14 residues. The germline V gene encodes CDR1 MNHEY and CDR2 SVGAGI. CDR3 in DNA: TGTGCCAGCAGTTACATACCGGAGGGGGAGACCCAGTACTTC. This translates into CASSYIPEGETQYF.

This clone has only a few counts. V gene TRBV6-5 combines with J gene TRBJ1-4; no definite D call. V was trimmed by 8 bases and J by 4 bases, leaving 14 bases between them. CDR1 is MNHEY, CDR2 SVGAGI, per germline. The CDR3 extends over 14 amino acids. In nucleotides, the CDR3 is TGTGCCAGCTTGGAATCAACTAATAATGAAAAACTGTTTTTT. It is translated as CASLESTNNEKLFF.

This clone showed up just a few times. This sequence joins TRBV4-3 and TRBJ1-1; D possibly corresponds to TRBD1 (5 bases). The CDR3 is 15 residues long. V lost 2 bases, J lost 5 bases, and 15 bases lay in between. The germline gives CDR1 LGHNA, CDR2 YSLEER. The CDR3 region is CASSQHQGSGTEAFF. CDR3 coding DNA: TGCGCCAGCAGCCAACACCAGGGATCTGGGACTGAAGCTTTCTTT.

This chain uses TRBV28 with TRBJ2-7, with TRBD1 matching over 7 bases. From germline, CDR1 is MDHEN and CDR2 SYDVKM. Trimming at V came to 6 bases and at J to 0 bases, leaving 8 bases not matched to a gene. The CDR3 totals 15 residues. For the CDR3, the DNA is TGTGCCAGCAGCTACAGGGGTCTGAGCTCCTACGAGCAGTACTTC. The encoded protein is CASSYRGLSSYEQYF.

The genes are TRBV7-2 and TRBJ1-2; 9 bases are a match to TRBD1. Germline lookup yields CDR1 SGHTA and CDR2 FQGNSA. V trimming: 6 bases; J trimming: 8 bases; junction bases outside the gene matches: 7. The CDR3 is made up of 13 amino acids. The CDR3 DNA sequence: TGTGCCAGCAGTCCCGGGACAGGGAGCGGCTACACCTTC. It translates to CASSPGTGSGYTF.

This clone was seen a handful of times. The chain combines TRBV3-1 (or the pseudogene TRBV3-2) with TRBJ2-1; 9 bases match TRBD2. CDR1 and CDR2 (germline): LGHDT, YNNKEL (reference sequence). The V and J ends lost 5 bases and 0 bases, in that order; junction bases with no gene match: 2. The CDR3 has 15 residues. CDR3 bases: TGTGCCAGCAGCGATAGCGGGAGCTCCTACAATGAGCAGTTCTTC. Protein: CASSDSGSSYNEQFF.

The chain is built from TRBV28 and TRBJ2-5; tentative D call: TRBD1 (5 bases). The CDR3 has 13 residues. Trimming took off 2 bases at V and 4 bases at J, with 8 bases between the two ends. Germline CDR1 is MDHEN and CDR2 is SYDVKM. CDR3 nucleotide sequence: TGTGCCAGCAGTTTACAGGGCATAGAGACCCAGTACTTC. This codes for CASSLQGIETQYF.

The chain couples TRBV29-1 to TRBJ2-7; D possibly corresponds to TRBD2 (5 bases). V lost 7 bases and J 4 bases, leaving 11 bases between the germline ends. The length of the CDR3 is 11 residues. Germline CDR1 SQVTM, CDR2 ANQGSEA. CDR3 loop: CSAGLSYEQYF. Here the CDR3 DNA reads TGCAGCGCCGGACTTTCTTACGAGCAGTACTTC.

This clone has only a few counts. V gene TRBV27 combines with J gene TRBJ2-1; 8 bases are a match to TRBD1. This CDR3 region has 15 residues. Germline CDR1 MNHEY, CDR2 SMNVEV (reference sequence). V trimming: 7 bases; J trimming: 5 bases; junction bases outside the gene matches: 10. CDR3 in DNA: TGTGCCAGCACCCCTTGGGACAGGCGGAACAATGAGCAGTTCTTC. This sequence encodes CASTPWDRRNNEQFF.

The V gene is TRBV5-1, the J gene TRBJ2-1; TRBD2 agrees at 9 bases. Trimming took 4 bases from V and 2 from J; bases not matched to a gene: 4. CDR1 is SGHRS, CDR2 YFSETQ, per germline. This CDR3 region has 15 residues. CDR3 sequence reads: CASSLSGSPYNEQFF. The CDR3 DNA reads TGCGCCAGCAGCCTTAGCGGGAGCCCCTACAATGAGCAGTTCTTC. The whole variable domain, filled in from reference TRBV5-1 and TRBJ2-1, reads KAGVTQTPRYLIKTRGQQVTLSCSPISGHRSVSWYQQTPGQGLQFLFEYFSETQRNKGNFPGRFSGRQFSNSRSEMNVSTLELGDSALYLCASSLSGSPYNEQFFGPGTRLTVL.

The chain is built from TRBV9 and TRBJ2-3; 7 nucleotides align to TRBD2. This CDR3 has 17 amino acids. V lost 0 bases to trimming and J lost 1 base; unmatched junction nucleotides: 8. Germline CDR1 and CDR2: SGDLS and YYNGEE. CDR3 in amino acids: CASSVGFTSVGTDTQYF. CDR3 bases: TGTGCCAGCAGCGTAGGTTTCACTAGCGTAGGCACAGATACGCAGTATTTT.

This chain connects TRBV3-1 (or the pseudogene TRBV3-2) to TRBJ2-1; TRBD1 matches 8 bases. V lost 1 base, J lost 8 bases, and 7 bases stayed unmatched. CDR3 size: 15 residues. CDR1 is LGHDT, CDR2 YNNKEL, per germline (reference sequence). CDR3 residues: CASSQGGTGRHEQFF. The CDR3 nucleotides read TGTGCCAGCAGCCAAGGCGGGACAGGACGGCATGAGCAGTTCTTC.

The chain is built from TRBV7-2 and TRBJ1-3, with TRBD1 identical over 9 bases. Germline values: CDR1 SGHTA, CDR2 FQGNSA. The CDR3 spans 14 residues. J lost 4 bases, V lost 4 bases, and 2 bases had no gene match. CDR3 loop: CASSSGTGGNTIYF. The CDR3 DNA sequence: TGTGCCAGCAGCTCCGGGACAGGGGGAAACACCATATATTTT.

V is TRBV2 and J is TRBJ2-2; 9 bases match TRBD1. In germline, CDR1 is SNHLY, CDR2 FYNNEI. Germline trimming cut 7 bases from V and 7 bases from J; bases unmatched to any gene: 10. This CDR3 has 15 residues. The CDR3 sequence: CASNGQGSFGGELFF. CDR3 in DNA: TGTGCCAGCAATGGACAGGGGTCCTTCGGCGGGGAGCTGTTTTTT.

This chain connects TRBV3-1 (or the pseudogene TRBV3-2) to TRBJ1-2; possibly TRBD1 for D (6 bases). The germline V and J ends were trimmed by 1 base and 5 bases, with 11 bases remaining between them. Germline CDR1 LGHDT, CDR2 YNNKEL (reference sequence). This CDR3 contains 14 residues. CDR3 bases: TGTGCCAGCAGCCAAGCGGGGCAGGGGTATGGCTACACCTTC. Translating it yields CASSQAGQGYGYTF.

The rearrangement uses TRBV27 and TRBJ2-1, with D possibly being TRBD2 (6 bases). Germline CDR1 is MNHEY and CDR2 is SMNVEV (reference sequence). The V end was cut by 6 bases, the J end by 5 bases, with 11 bases between. The CDR3 has 13 amino acids. The CDR3 reads CASSRGLNNEQFF. CDR3 nucleotide sequence: TGTGCCAGCAGCCGGGGACTTAACAATGAGCAGTTCTTC.

This rearrangement joins TRBV2 to TRBJ1-1, with D maybe TRBD1 (6 bases). Trimming stripped 3 bases from V and 3 bases from J, with 11 bases between. The CDR3 loop spans 14 amino acids. The V gene's germline CDR1 is SNHLY and CDR2 FYNNEI. This CDR3 reads CASSDKGGDTEAFF. DNA of the CDR3: TGTGCCAGCAGTGATAAAGGGGGGGACACTGAAGCTTTCTTT.

A few counts support this clone. This sequence joins TRBV3-1 (or the pseudogene TRBV3-2) and TRBJ2-2, with 11 bases fitting TRBD2. CDR3 size: 17 residues. Germline CDR1 LGHDT, CDR2 YNNKEL (reference sequence). V dropped 2 bases and J dropped 5; count of bases not matched to a gene: 7. The DNA for the CDR3 is TGTGCCAGCAGCCAACGAGGTAGCGGGAGGGGGACCGGGGAGCTGTTTTTT. It is translated as CASSQRGSGRGTGELFF.

The chain has TRBV27 and TRBJ1-6, with a tentative D call TRBD1 (6 bases). The CDR3 loop spans 17 amino acids. Trimming shortened V by 7 bases and J by 5 bases, and 21 bases separated the two germline ends. CDR1 MNHEY and CDR2 SMNVEV come from the germline V gene (reference sequence). The CDR3 protein is CASKRGFFPNDNSPLHF. The CDR3 coding sequence is TGTGCCAGCAAGAGGGGGTTCTTCCCTAACGATAATTCACCCCTCCACTTT.

The rearrangement links TRBV7-2 to TRBJ2-7, with D unresolved. This CDR3 spans 14 amino acids. Trimming cost V 1 base and J 2 bases, with 9 bases left between them. CDR1 and CDR2 (germline): SGHTA, FQGNSA. As DNA, the CDR3 is TGTGCCAGCAGCTTAGTTGCGGCGGCCTACGAGCAGTACTTC. Its protein product is CASSLVAAAYEQYF.

V is TRBV28 and J is TRBJ1-2; D not resolved. The CDR3 loop spans 14 amino acids. Deletions cut 4 bases from V and 1 base from J, with 10 bases between. Per germline, CDR1 MDHEN and CDR2 SYDVKM. CDR3 nucleotide sequence: TGTGCCAGCAGTTCATACGAGCATAACTATGGCTACACCTTC. Translated: CASSSYEHNYGYTF.

V gene TRBV27 combines with J gene TRBJ2-2; no reliable D call. V was trimmed by 0 bases and J by 7 bases, leaving 6 bases between them. Germline V CDR1 and CDR2: MNHEY, SMNVEV (reference sequence). The CDR3 spans 13 residues. The DNA of the CDR3 is TGTGCCAGCAGTTTATCTCCCCTCGGGGAGCTGTTTTTT. This encodes CASSLSPLGELFF.

This chain joins TRBV19 and TRBJ2-2, with D hard to call. Germline CDR1 LNHDA, CDR2 SQIVND (reference sequence). V dropped 9 bases and J dropped 1 base, with 12 bases sitting between them. The CDR3 runs 14 residues. For the CDR3, the DNA is TGTGCCAGCACCGGGTCAAGGAACACCGGGGAGCTGTTTTTT. The encoded protein is CASTGSRNTGELFF.

The chain uses TRBV18 and TRBJ1-2; 9 bases align to TRBD1. The CDR3 covers 13 residues. Losses at the gene ends were 3 bases for V and 5 bases for J; bases not matched to a gene: 1. Germline CDR1 reads KGHSH; CDR2 reads LQKENI. This CDR3 reads CASSPGQGYGYTF. For the CDR3, the DNA is TGTGCCAGCTCACCGGGACAGGGTTATGGCTACACCTTC. Full variable domain (missing parts from reference TRBV18 and TRBJ1-2): NAGVMQNPRHLVRRRGQEARLRCSPMKGHSHVYWYRQLPEEGLKFMVYLQKENIIDESGMPKERFSAEFPKEGPSILRIQQVVRGDSAAYFCASSPGQGYGYTFGSGTRLTVV.

The chain uses TRBV5-1 and TRBJ2-1; D is possibly TRBD2 (5 bases). Germline-derived CDR1 and CDR2 are SGHRS and YFSETQ. This CDR3 comprises 15 residues. V was pared by 2 bases and J by 3 bases, with 12 bases between. CDR3 in DNA: TGCGCCAGCAGCTTTTCCGGGGTAAGCTACAATGAGCAGTTCTTC. It is translated as CASSFSGVSYNEQFF.